The clone carrying this TCR beta chain was picked up one time. This entry belongs to a study of cytomegalovirus exposure and HLA in healthy donors. As for the study in general: From HLA-typed donors, an early data release held roughly 80 million unique TCRs.

The study ran its PCR with 60 Vbeta and 13 Jbeta primers. Clones were read by immunoSEQ multiplex PCR, and TCRdb kept only the in-frame ones, dropping some. The sample has about 120,000 clones; roughly three quarters are singletons. V gave up 3 bases and J gave up 12 bases, with 14 bases separating them. Germline CDR1 and CDR2: DFQATT and SNEGSKA (reference sequence). CDR3 length: 11 residues. The sequenced material came from PBMCs. The TCR comes from a woman between 18 and 29 years old in good health and CMV-seronegative. This sequence joins TRBV20-1 and TRBJ1-2, with D tentatively TRBD1 (5 bases). This CDR3 is CSASFQGSDTF. The CDR3 DNA is TGCAGTGCTAGTTTCCAGGGTTCTGACACCTTC.